These 10 T cell receptor beta chains came from one sample sequenced in a study of blood T cell repertoires in COVID-19. Assay used: immunoSEQ multiplex PCR; TCRdb lists only in-frame clones, some missing. The sample lists some 400,000 clones; over 75% were seen once. Sequenced: peripheral blood. The source of these receptors is a woman aged 30 to 39 with COVID-19, enrolled during active disease.

The chain couples TRBV7-9 to TRBJ2-7; TRBD2 agrees at 7 bases. The CDR3 extends over 16 amino acids. Germline V lookup: CDR1 SEHNR, CDR2 FQNEAQ (reference sequence). J was trimmed by 1 base and V by 1 base; bases with no gene match: 7. As DNA, the CDR3 is TGTGCCAGCAGCTTAGTAGCGGGTAGCGGGTCCTACGAGCAGTACTTC. This translates into CASSLVAGSGSYEQYF.

The chain uses TRBV6-6 and TRBJ2-4, with 8 bases lining up with TRBD1. V gave up 6 bases and J gave up 6 bases; unmatched junction bases: 7. The CDR3 is made up of 14 amino acids. The germline gives CDR1 MNHNY, CDR2 SVGAGI (reference sequence). CDR3 sequence reads: CASSLGQGGNIQYF. The CDR3 DNA sequence: TGTGCCAGCAGCCTCGGACAGGGCGGAAACATTCAGTACTTC.

The chain combines TRBV6-5 with TRBJ1-3; D unclear. The V gene lost 2 bases and the J gene lost 0 bases, with 8 bases spanning the gap. CDR1 is MNHEY, CDR2 SVGAGI, per germline. The CDR3 consists of 15 residues. For the CDR3, the DNA is TGTGCCAGCAGTTACGCAGGATCCTCTGGAAACACCATATATTTT. As protein: CASSYAGSSGNTIYF.

This clone came up once. The chain joins TRBV19 to TRBJ2-2; D is perhaps TRBD1 (6 bases). Trimming took off 4 bases at V and 3 bases at J, with 18 bases between the two ends. This CDR3 is 17 amino acids long. Looked up from germline, CDR1 is LNHDA and CDR2 is SQIVND (reference sequence). For the CDR3, the DNA is TGTGCCAGTAGTACGACCGGGAACAGGGACCACACCGGGGAGCTGTTTTTT. It is translated as CASSTTGNRDHTGELFF.

This clone showed up just once. The rearrangement joins TRBV7-2 to TRBJ2-7, with 8 bases identical to TRBD2. This CDR3 spans 15 amino acids. The junction had 9 bases not matched to a gene; V was cut back by 2 bases and J by 6 bases. The germline V gene encodes CDR1 SGHTA and CDR2 FQGNSA. CDR3 sequence reads: CASSLLDGGGFEQYF. CDR3 nucleotides: TGTGCCAGCAGCTTACTCGACGGGGGGGGTTTCGAGCAGTACTTC.

This clone was counted between two and nine times. The J gene is TRBJ1-2, the V gene TRBV5-1; 10 bases line up with TRBD1. The CDR3 length is 14 residues. The germline gives CDR1 SGHRS, CDR2 YFSETQ. The V segment lost 2 bases and the J segment 3 bases; nucleotides outside the gene matches: 1. Written as DNA, the CDR3 is TGCGCCAGCAGCTTCGGACAGGGGGACTATGGCTACACCTTC. Residues: CASSFGQGDYGYTF.

This chain connects TRBV20-1 to TRBJ2-1; 13 bases agree with TRBD2. This CDR3 contains 19 residues. V dropped 3 bases and J dropped 1; count of bases not matched to a gene: 12. Germline V gives CDR1 DFQATT, CDR2 SNEGSKA (reference sequence). The DNA for the CDR3 is TGCAGTGCTAGTTCCCAACTAGCGGGAGGGTTCATATCCTACAATGAGCAGTTCTTC. It codes for CSASSQLAGGFISYNEQFF.

The chain couples TRBV5-1 to TRBJ2-3, with TRBD2 matching 9 bases. CDR3 size: 18 residues. CDR1 is SGHRS, CDR2 YFSETQ, per germline. Unmatched junction bases numbered 16, after V lost 4 bases and J lost 4 bases. The chain's CDR3 is CASSPLASGRIGPDTQYF. The DNA for the CDR3 is TGCGCCAGCAGCCCTCTGGCCAGCGGGAGGATAGGTCCAGATACGCAGTATTTT.

The rearrangement links TRBV28 to TRBJ1-2; D gene uncertain. CDR1 MDHEN and CDR2 SYDVKM come from the germline V gene. The CDR3 runs 12 residues. V was shortened by 3 bases and J by 6 bases, with 8 bases between the two germline ends. The CDR3 DNA follows: TGTGCCAGCAGTTTGAGGTTCCATGGCTACACCTTC. It codes for CASSLRFHGYTF.

The chain is built from TRBV30 and TRBJ2-7; weak D call: TRBD1 (5 bases). The V gene's germline CDR1 is GTSNPN and CDR2 SVGIG (reference sequence). Trimming took off 3 bases at V and 2 bases at J, with 5 bases between the two ends. CDR3 size: 11 residues. The CDR3 sequence: CAWRGAYEQYF. CDR3 coding DNA: TGTGCCTGGAGAGGGGCCTACGAGCAGTACTTC.